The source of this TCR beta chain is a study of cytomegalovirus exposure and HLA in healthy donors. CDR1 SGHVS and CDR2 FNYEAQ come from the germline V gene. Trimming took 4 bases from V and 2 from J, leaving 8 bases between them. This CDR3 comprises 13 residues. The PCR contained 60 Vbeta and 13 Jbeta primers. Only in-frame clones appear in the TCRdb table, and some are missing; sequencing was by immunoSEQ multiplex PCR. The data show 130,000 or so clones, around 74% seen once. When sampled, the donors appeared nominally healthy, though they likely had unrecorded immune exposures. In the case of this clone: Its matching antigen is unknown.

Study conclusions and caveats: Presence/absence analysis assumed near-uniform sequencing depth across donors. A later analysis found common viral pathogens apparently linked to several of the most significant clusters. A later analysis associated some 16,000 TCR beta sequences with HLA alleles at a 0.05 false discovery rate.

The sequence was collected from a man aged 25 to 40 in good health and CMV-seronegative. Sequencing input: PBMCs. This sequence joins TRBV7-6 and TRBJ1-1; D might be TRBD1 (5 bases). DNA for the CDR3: TGTGCCAGCAGCTCCGACAGAAACACTGAAGCTTTCTTT. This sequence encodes CASSSDRNTEAFF.